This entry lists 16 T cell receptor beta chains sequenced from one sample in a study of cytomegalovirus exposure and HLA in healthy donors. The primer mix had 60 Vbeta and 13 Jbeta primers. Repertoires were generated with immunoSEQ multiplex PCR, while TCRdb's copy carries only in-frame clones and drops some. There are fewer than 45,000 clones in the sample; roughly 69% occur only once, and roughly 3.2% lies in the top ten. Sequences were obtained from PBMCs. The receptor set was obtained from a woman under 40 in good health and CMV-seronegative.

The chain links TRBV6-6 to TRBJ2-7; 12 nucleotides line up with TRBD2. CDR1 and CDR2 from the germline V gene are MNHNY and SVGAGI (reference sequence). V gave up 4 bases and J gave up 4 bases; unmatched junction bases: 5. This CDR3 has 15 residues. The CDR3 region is CASSSRTSGVYEQYF. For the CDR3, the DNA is TGTGCCAGCAGTTCGCGGACTAGCGGGGTTTACGAGCAGTACTTC.

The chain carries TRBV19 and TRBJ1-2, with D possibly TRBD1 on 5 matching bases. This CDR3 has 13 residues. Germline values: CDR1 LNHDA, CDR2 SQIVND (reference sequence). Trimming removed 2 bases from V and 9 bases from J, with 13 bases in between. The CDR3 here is CASSILEGKRYTF. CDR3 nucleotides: TGTGCCAGTAGTATATTGGAGGGGAAGCGCTACACCTTC. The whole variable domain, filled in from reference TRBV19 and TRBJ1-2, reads DGGITQSPKYLFRKEGQNVTLSCEQNLNHDAMYWYRQDPGQGLRLIYYSQIVNDFQKGDIAEGYSVSREKKESFPLTVTSAQKNPTAFYLCASSILEGKRYTFGSGTRLTVV.

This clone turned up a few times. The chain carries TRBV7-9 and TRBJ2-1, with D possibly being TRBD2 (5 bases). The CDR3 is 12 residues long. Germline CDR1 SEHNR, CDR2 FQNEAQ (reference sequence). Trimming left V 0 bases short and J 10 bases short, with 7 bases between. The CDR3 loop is CASSLAEAEQFF. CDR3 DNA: TGTGCCAGCAGCTTAGCGGAGGCCGAGCAGTTCTTC.

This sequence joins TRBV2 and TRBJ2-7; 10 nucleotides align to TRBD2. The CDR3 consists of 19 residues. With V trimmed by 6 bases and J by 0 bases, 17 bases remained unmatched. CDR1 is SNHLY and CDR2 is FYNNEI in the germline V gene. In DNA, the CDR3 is TGTGCCAGCAGCTACTCAACTGTTTCTAGCGGGGGCACCTCCTACGAGCAGTACTTC. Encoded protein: CASSYSTVSSGGTSYEQYF.

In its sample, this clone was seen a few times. The CDR3: CASIWGQNTEAFF. The CDR3 DNA reads TGTGCCAGCATCTGGGGGCAGAACACTGAAGCTTTCTTT. The chain links TRBV2 to TRBJ1-1; a weak D match, TRBD1 (6 bases). The V end was cut by 7 bases, the J end by 1 base, with 10 bases between. The CDR3 extends over 13 amino acids. Per the germline V gene, CDR1 is SNHLY and CDR2 is FYNNEI.

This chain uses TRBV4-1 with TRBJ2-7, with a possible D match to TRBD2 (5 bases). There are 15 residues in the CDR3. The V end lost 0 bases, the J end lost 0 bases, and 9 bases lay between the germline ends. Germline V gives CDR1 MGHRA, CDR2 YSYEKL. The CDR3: CASSQDGGLSYEQYF. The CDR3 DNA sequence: TGCGCCAGCAGCCAAGATGGCGGGCTCTCCTACGAGCAGTACTTC.

CDR3 loop: CASSWRTGRNEKLFF. As DNA, the CDR3 is TGTGCCAGCAGCTGGAGGACAGGGAGAAATGAAAAACTGTTTTTT. V gene TRBV7-2 combines with J gene TRBJ1-4, with 8 bases identical to TRBD1. CDR1 is SGHTA and CDR2 is FQGNSA in the germline V gene. V shed 4 bases and J 5 bases; nucleotides not matched to a gene: 6. The CDR3 extends over 15 amino acids.

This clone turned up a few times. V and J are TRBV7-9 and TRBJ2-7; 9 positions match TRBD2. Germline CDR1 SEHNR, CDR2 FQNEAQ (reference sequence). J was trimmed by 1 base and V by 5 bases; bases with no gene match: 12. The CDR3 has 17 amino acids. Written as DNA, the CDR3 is TGTGCCAGCAGCAGCGACAGCGGGCGGGAGGGTTCCTACGAGCAGTACTTC. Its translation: CASSSDSGREGSYEQYF.

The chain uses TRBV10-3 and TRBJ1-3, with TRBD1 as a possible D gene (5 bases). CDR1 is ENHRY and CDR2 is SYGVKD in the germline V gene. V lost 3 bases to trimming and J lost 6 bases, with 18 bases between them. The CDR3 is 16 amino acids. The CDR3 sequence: CAISDSAGRGLNTIYF. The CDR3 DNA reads TGTGCCATCAGTGACTCTGCAGGCCGGGGGTTAAACACCATATATTTT.

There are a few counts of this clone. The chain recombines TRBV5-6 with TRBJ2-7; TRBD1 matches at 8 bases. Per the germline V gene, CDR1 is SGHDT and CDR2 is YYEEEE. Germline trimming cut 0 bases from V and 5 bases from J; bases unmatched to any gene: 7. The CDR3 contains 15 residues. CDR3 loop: CASSLGQGILDEQYF. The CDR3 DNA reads TGTGCCAGCAGCTTGGGACAGGGGATATTGGACGAGCAGTACTTC. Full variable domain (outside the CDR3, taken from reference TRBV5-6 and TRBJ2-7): DAGVTQSPTHLIKTRGQQVTLRCSPKSGHDTVSWYQQALGQGPQFIFQYYEEEERQRGNFPDRFSGHQFPNYSSELNVNALLLGDSALYLCASSLGQGILDEQYFGPGTRLTVT.

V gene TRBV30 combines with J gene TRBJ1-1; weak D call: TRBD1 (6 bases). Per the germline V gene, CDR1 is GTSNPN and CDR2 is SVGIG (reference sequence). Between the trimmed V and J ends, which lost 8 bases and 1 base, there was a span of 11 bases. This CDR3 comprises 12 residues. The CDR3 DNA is TGTGCCGGCCTCAGGGGGAACACTGAAGCTTTCTTT. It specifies CAGLRGNTEAFF.

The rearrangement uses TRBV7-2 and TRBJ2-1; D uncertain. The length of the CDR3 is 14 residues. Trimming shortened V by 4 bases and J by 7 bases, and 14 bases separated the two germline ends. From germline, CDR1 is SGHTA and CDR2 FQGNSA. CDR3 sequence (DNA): TGTGCCAGCAGCTCAGGCTCCCTGGGTAATGAGCAGTTCTTC. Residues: CASSSGSLGNEQFF.

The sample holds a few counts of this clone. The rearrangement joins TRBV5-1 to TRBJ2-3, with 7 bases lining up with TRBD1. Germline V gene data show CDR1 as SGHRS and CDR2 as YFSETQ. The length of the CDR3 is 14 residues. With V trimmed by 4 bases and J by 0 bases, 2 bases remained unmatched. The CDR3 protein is CASSQGVSTDTQYF. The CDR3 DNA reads TGCGCCAGCAGCCAGGGGGTGAGCACAGATACGCAGTATTTT.

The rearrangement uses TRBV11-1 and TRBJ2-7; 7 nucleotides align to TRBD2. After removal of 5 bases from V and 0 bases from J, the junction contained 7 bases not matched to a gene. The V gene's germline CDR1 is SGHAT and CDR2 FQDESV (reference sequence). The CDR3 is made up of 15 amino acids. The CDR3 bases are TGTGCCAGCAGCGCGCGGGGCGGGAGCTCCTACGAGCAGTACTTC. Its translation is CASSARGGSSYEQYF.

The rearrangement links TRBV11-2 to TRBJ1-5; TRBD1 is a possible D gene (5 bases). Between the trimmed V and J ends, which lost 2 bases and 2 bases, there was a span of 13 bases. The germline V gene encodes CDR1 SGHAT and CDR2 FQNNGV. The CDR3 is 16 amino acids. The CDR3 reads CASSLLARDCNQPQHF. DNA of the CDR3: TGTGCCAGCAGCTTACTCGCCAGGGATTGCAATCAGCCCCAGCATTTT.

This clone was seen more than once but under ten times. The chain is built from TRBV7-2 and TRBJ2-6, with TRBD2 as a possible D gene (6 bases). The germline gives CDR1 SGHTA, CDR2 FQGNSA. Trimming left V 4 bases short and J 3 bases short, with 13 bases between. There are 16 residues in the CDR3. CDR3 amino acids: CASSSQLGGGANVLTF. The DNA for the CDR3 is TGTGCCAGCAGCTCCCAGTTGGGAGGTGGGGCCAACGTCCTGACTTTC.